These 18 T cell receptor beta chains were all obtained from the same sample, sequenced in a study of blood T cell repertoires in COVID-19. Libraries were prepared by immunoSEQ multiplex PCR; TCRdb keeps only in-frame clonotypes and omits some of them. The table lists 25,000 to 35,000 clones, 70% to 90% of them singletons. Material for sequencing was peripheral blood. The receptors derive from a human donor in a cohort sampled during active COVID-19.

The gene calls are TRBV10-3 and TRBJ1-2; no reliable D call. Germline assignment: CDR1 ENHRY and CDR2 SYGVKD. This CDR3 is built from 14 residues. Trimming removed 3 bases from V and 2 bases from J, with 10 bases in between. CDR3 sequence reads: CAISETGGNYGYTF. The CDR3 nucleotides read TGTGCCATCAGTGAAACGGGAGGGAACTATGGCTACACCTTC.

This chain joins TRBV19 and TRBJ1-6, with 9 positions matching TRBD1. J was trimmed by 8 bases and V by 7 bases; bases with no gene match: 9. Germline values: CDR1 LNHDA, CDR2 SQIVND (reference sequence). CDR3 length: 15 residues. The CDR3 reads CASTSGTGRDSPLHF. Here the CDR3 DNA reads TGTGCCAGTACCTCCGGGACAGGGAGGGATTCACCCCTCCACTTT.

The chain combines TRBV7-2 with TRBJ2-5, with 7 bases that match TRBD2. From germline, CDR1 is SGHTA and CDR2 FQGNSA. The CDR3 has 14 amino acids. The J segment lost 4 bases and the V segment lost 3 bases, leaving 5 bases of the junction unmatched. CDR3 coding DNA: TGTGCCAGCAGCTTCGGGGGGAGGGTAGAGACCCAGTACTTC. Protein sequence: CASSFGGRVETQYF.

The V call is TRBV5-5, the J call TRBJ1-6; D is unresolved. V lost 0 bases and J lost 8, with 9 bases in between. In germline, CDR1 is SGHKS, CDR2 YYEKEE (reference sequence). This CDR3 region has 14 residues. The CDR3 is CASSLAGEHSPLHF. The CDR3 bases are TGTGCCAGCAGCTTGGCCGGGGAACATTCACCCCTCCACTTT.

This chain connects TRBV18 to TRBJ2-1; 12 bases map to TRBD2. In germline, CDR1 is KGHSH, CDR2 LQKENI. The CDR3 runs to 15 residues. The J segment lost 4 bases and the V segment lost 4 bases, leaving 2 bases of the junction unmatched. The CDR3 DNA reads TGTGCCAGCTCACGACTAGCGGGGGTATACAATGAGCAGTTCTTC. This codes for CASSRLAGVYNEQFF.

This chain connects TRBV7-9 to TRBJ2-7, with 10 bases matching TRBD1. CDR3 length equals 15 residues. Looked up from germline, CDR1 is SEHNR and CDR2 is FQNEAQ (reference sequence). The trim removed 5 bases at V and 6 bases at J, leaving 10 bases unmatched. The CDR3 nucleotides are TGTGCCAGCAGCGGCCTCGGGACAGGGGTTGCCGAGCAGTACTTC. Translation: CASSGLGTGVAEQYF.

Turning to this clone: A junction boundary mismatches the germline segment, possibly from a read error. The chain uses TRBV11-3 and TRBJ2-7; D is possibly TRBD2 (5 bases). CDR3 length: 12 residues. Germline-derived CDR1 and CDR2 are SGHNT and YENEEA. CDR3 region: CASSCKDSPRCF. The CDR3 bases are TGTGCCAGCAGCTGCAAGGACTCGCCGAGGTGCTTC.

This chain connects TRBV4-2 to TRBJ2-6; D is undetermined. The CDR3 totals 17 residues. Trimming removed 2 bases at V and 2 bases at J, with 13 bases between. Germline V gene data show CDR1 as LGHNA and CDR2 as YNFKEQ. CDR3 region: CASSQTTSGAGANVLTF. Written as DNA, the CDR3 is TGTGCCAGCAGCCAAACTACTTCGGGTGCTGGGGCCAACGTCCTGACTTTC.

The V gene is TRBV2, the J gene TRBJ2-7; the match to TRBD1 covers 7 bases. The CDR3 covers 14 residues. CDR1 and CDR2 from the germline V gene are SNHLY and FYNNEI. V lost 7 bases to trimming and J lost 4 bases; unmatched junction nucleotides: 10. CDR3 in DNA: TGTGCCAGCAAATCCAGGGGGAGCTGGTACGAGCAGTACTTC. Translating gives CASKSRGSWYEQYF. The full variable domain, rest sourced from reference TRBV2 and TRBJ2-7, is EPEVTQTPSHQVTQMGQEVILRCVPISNHLYFYWYRQILGQKVEFLVSFYNNEISEKSEIFDDQFSVERPDGSNFTLKIRSTKLEDSAMYFCASKSRGSWYEQYFGPGTRLTVT.

The chain carries TRBV2 and TRBJ2-7; 10 bases match TRBD2. The CDR3 loop spans 15 amino acids. V was clipped by 2 bases and J by 6 bases; unmatched bases: 7. CDR1 SNHLY and CDR2 FYNNEI come from the germline V gene. DNA of the CDR3: TGTGCCAGCAGTGAACAGGAGCGGGGGGGCGTCGAGCAGTACTTC. This encodes CASSEQERGGVEQYF.

The chain uses TRBV12-5 and TRBJ2-5; D is uncertain. The length of the CDR3 is 12 residues. The germline gives CDR1 LGHNT, CDR2 FRNRAP. V was cut by 4 bases and J by 3 bases, with 6 bases left in between. The CDR3 DNA is TGTGCTAGTGGTTCCCGGGAAGAGACCCAGTACTTC. Protein product: CASGSREETQYF.

The V call is TRBV4-1, the J call TRBJ2-1; a possible D gene is TRBD1 (6 bases). CDR1 and CDR2 (germline): MGHRA, YSYEKL. Trimming pared 4 bases from V and 14 bases from J, leaving 18 bases between. The CDR3 totals 13 residues. The CDR3 is CASSRPGTFLKFF. The CDR3 DNA reads TGCGCCAGCAGCCGACCTGGGACATTTCTGAAGTTCTTC.

J is TRBJ2-3 and V is TRBV18; D might be TRBD1 (6 bases). Germline CDR1 and CDR2: KGHSH and LQKENI. With 3 bases removed from V and 0 bases from J, the gap between germline ends came to 10 bases. CDR3 size: 15 residues. CDR3 sequence reads: CASSPQGLSTDTQYF. CDR3 DNA: TGTGCCAGCTCACCGCAGGGGCTTAGCACAGATACGCAGTATTTT.

The chain couples TRBV4-1 to TRBJ2-5; a possible D gene is TRBD2 (6 bases). The CDR3 extends over 13 amino acids. Germline lookup yields CDR1 MGHRA and CDR2 YSYEKL. With 10 bases removed from V and 5 bases from J, the gap between germline ends came to 17 bases. CDR3 DNA sequence: TGCGCCACCTCGTCGGCGGCGGGGGAGACCCAGTACTTC. Protein sequence: CATSSAAGETQYF.

This clone was detected once. This chain uses TRBV6-5 with TRBJ1-3; D is perhaps TRBD1 (6 bases). V was trimmed by 2 bases and J by 1 base, leaving 12 bases between them. Germline V gene data show CDR1 as MNHEY and CDR2 as SVGAGI. The CDR3 is 16 residues long. CDR3 sequence (DNA): TGTGCCAGCAGTTACGCCGGACAGACTTCTGGAAACACCATATATTTT. As protein: CASSYAGQTSGNTIYF.

The chain couples TRBV19 to TRBJ2-7; D remains ambiguous. The CDR3 loop spans 13 amino acids. Trimming removed 3 bases from V and 2 bases from J, with 8 bases in between. CDR1 and CDR2 (germline): LNHDA, SQIVND (reference sequence). CDR3 sequence reads: CASSIGRAYEQYF. In DNA, the CDR3 is TGTGCCAGTAGTATCGGCCGGGCCTACGAGCAGTACTTC.

This chain joins TRBV7-3 and TRBJ2-7, with 9 bases lining up with TRBD2. The CDR3 is 15 residues long. Germline V gives CDR1 SGHTA, CDR2 FQGTGA. With V trimmed by 5 bases and J by 2 bases, 7 bases remained unmatched. The CDR3, as DNA: TGTGCCAGCAGCCCTGGACTAGCGACTACCTACGAGCAGTACTTC. Translating gives CASSPGLATTYEQYF.

The chain joins TRBV7-2 to TRBJ2-3, with D possibly TRBD2 on 6 matching bases. Germline-derived CDR1 and CDR2 are SGHTA and FQGNSA. The ends were cut back, 5 bases at V and 0 bases at J, with 12 bases in the middle. This CDR3 is 15 amino acids long. CDR3 sequence reads: CASSLSGTSTDTQYF. CDR3 bases: TGTGCCAGCAGCCTTAGCGGAACTAGCACAGATACGCAGTATTTT.